What follows are 27 T cell receptor beta chains derived from one specimen sequenced in a study of PD-L1 blockade in urothelial cancer. The time point is: peripheral blood 6 weeks after treatment start. Produced via immunoSEQ multiplex PCR; TCRdb's table is partial and in-frame only. The repertoire consists of about 120,000 clones, with about 82% occurring once and the leading ten covering roughly 2.6%. The source material was PBMCs, sampled around atezolizumab (anti-PD-L1) treatment. These receptors all stem from a man over 45 with urothelial cancer.

V is TRBV11-2 and J is TRBJ1-2; D is unresolved. This CDR3 has 16 residues. V gave up 2 bases and J gave up 9 bases, with 22 bases separating them. Germline V gives CDR1 SGHAT, CDR2 FQNNGV. The CDR3 sequence: CASSLPREDASLRYTF. CDR3 in DNA: TGTGCCAGCAGCTTACCCCGGGAGGACGCCAGCCTTCGCTACACCTTC.

This chain connects TRBV5-4 to TRBJ1-2, with a weak D call TRBD1 (5 bases). V was clipped by 0 bases and J by 3 bases, with 9 bases between them. The CDR3 runs 14 residues. Germline V gene sequence: CDR1 SGHNT, CDR2 YYREEE (reference sequence). Written as DNA, the CDR3 is TGTGCCAGCAGCTTGGCGGGGGTGTACTATGGCTACACCTTC. As protein: CASSLAGVYYGYTF.

The genes are TRBV30 and TRBJ1-1; 7 positions match TRBD1. This CDR3 is built from 14 residues. Looked up from germline, CDR1 is GTSNPN and CDR2 is SVGIG (reference sequence). Losses at the gene ends were 5 bases for V and 6 bases for J; bases not matched to a gene: 12. DNA for the CDR3: TGTGCCTGGGGTACTGACAGGGCTTCCGCTGAAGCTTTCTTT. As protein: CAWGTDRASAEAFF.

The rearrangement joins TRBV4-1 to TRBJ2-1, with 9 positions matching TRBD2. V dropped 1 base and J dropped 6; count of bases not matched to a gene: 7. Germline CDR1 is MGHRA and CDR2 is YSYEKL. This CDR3 spans 16 amino acids. CDR3 sequence (DNA): TGCGCCAGCAGCCAAGGTCGGCTAGCGGGACCCAATGAGCAGTTCTTC. Its protein is CASSQGRLAGPNEQFF.

V is TRBV6-5 and J is TRBJ2-1, with TRBD1 matching 10 bases. This CDR3 has 14 residues. Germline CDR1 is MNHEY and CDR2 is SVGAGI. The junction had 7 bases not matched to a gene; V was cut back by 6 bases and J by 8 bases. This chain's CDR3 is CASRTGTGVHEQFF. As DNA, the CDR3 is TGTGCCAGCAGAACCGGGACAGGGGTCCATGAGCAGTTCTTC.

Here the CDR3 DNA reads TGTGCCAGCAGTTACTCCCCCGAGACAGTGATCGCCGAGCAGTACTTC. It encodes CASSYSPETVIAEQYF. This rearrangement joins TRBV6-5 to TRBJ2-7; a possible D gene is TRBD1 (5 bases). The CDR3 extends over 16 amino acids. The V end was cut by 0 bases, the J end by 6 bases, with 18 bases between. Germline-derived CDR1 and CDR2 are MNHEY and SVGAGI.

The chain employs TRBV10-2 and TRBJ1-1; D is perhaps TRBD1 (5 bases). Trimming left V 7 bases short and J 3 bases short, with 9 bases between. Germline V gene data show CDR1 as WSHSY and CDR2 as SAAADI. CDR3 size: 12 residues. The chain's CDR3 is CASMGGYTEAFF. CDR3 nucleotides: TGCGCCAGCATGGGGGGGTACACTGAAGCTTTCTTT.

This rearrangement joins TRBV6-5 to TRBJ2-7; TRBD2 aligns across 11 bases. This CDR3 has 15 amino acids. CDR1 is MNHEY, CDR2 SVGAGI, per germline. V trimming: 6 bases; J trimming: 0 bases; junction bases outside the gene matches: 4. CDR3: CASRLAGGSSYEQYF. The CDR3 DNA reads TGTGCCAGCAGATTAGCGGGAGGGTCCTCCTACGAGCAGTACTTC.

This chain connects TRBV29-1 to TRBJ1-1, with D perhaps TRBD1 (5 bases). Germline lookup yields CDR1 SQVTM and CDR2 ANQGSEA. CDR3 length: 12 residues. The CDR3 region is CSDDSFHGEAFF. Written as DNA, the CDR3 is TGCAGTGATGACAGCTTTCATGGTGAAGCTTTCTTT.

V is TRBV9 and J is TRBJ1-1; tentatively, D is TRBD1 (5 bases). The V end lost 0 bases, the J end lost 7 bases, and 16 bases lay between the germline ends. CDR3 size: 15 residues. Germline V gene sequence: CDR1 SGDLS, CDR2 YYNGEE. This chain's CDR3 is CASSVDDRLTGEAFF. In DNA, the CDR3 is TGTGCCAGCAGCGTAGACGACAGACTTACGGGTGAAGCTTTCTTT.

V usage is TRBV10-3 and J usage is TRBJ1-6, with D tentatively TRBD1 (5 bases). V lost 3 bases, J lost 8 bases, and 14 bases lay in between. The CDR3 runs 15 residues. Germline V gives CDR1 ENHRY, CDR2 SYGVKD. CDR3 sequence: CAISEGDQGYSPLHF. For the CDR3, the DNA is TGTGCCATCAGTGAAGGAGACCAGGGTTATTCACCCCTCCACTTT.

The V call is TRBV9, the J call TRBJ2-7, with a weak D call TRBD2 (6 bases). CDR1 is SGDLS and CDR2 is YYNGEE in the germline V gene. The CDR3 runs 15 residues. V was shortened by 0 bases and J by 2 bases, with 12 bases between the two germline ends. The CDR3 loop is CASSVDVTSAYEQYF. The CDR3 DNA reads TGTGCCAGCAGCGTAGATGTGACTAGTGCCTACGAGCAGTACTTC.

V usage is TRBV18 and J usage is TRBJ1-1; D not certain. Trimming cost V 4 bases and J 7 bases, with 7 bases left between them. Per the germline V gene, CDR1 is KGHSH and CDR2 is LQKENI. This CDR3 is built from 11 residues. Here the CDR3 DNA reads TGTGCCAGCTCACGCGACTTTGAAGCTTTCTTT. It codes for CASSRDFEAFF.

This clone appeared a single time. V and J are TRBV28 and TRBJ1-5; 8 bases map to TRBD1. V was clipped by 1 base and J by 7 bases; unmatched bases: 6. The CDR3 has 15 amino acids. Germline V gene sequence: CDR1 MDHEN, CDR2 SYDVKM. Here the CDR3 DNA reads TGTGCCAGCAGTTTATTGCGCCAGGGGGCCCAGCCCCAGCATTTT. Translating it yields CASSLLRQGAQPQHF.

V gene TRBV6-5 combines with J gene TRBJ1-1; TRBD1 matches at 8 bases. The V segment lost 5 bases and the J segment 5 bases; nucleotides outside the gene matches: 7. Germline V gene lookup returns CDR1 MNHEY and CDR2 SVGAGI. CDR3 length: 14 amino acids. The CDR3 nucleotides read TGTGCCAGCAGTCGACAGGGGAGGAGAACTGAAGCTTTCTTT. The encoded protein is CASSRQGRRTEAFF.

This clone was recorded a few times. The J gene is TRBJ1-5, the V gene TRBV6-1; tentatively, D is TRBD1 (5 bases). Trimming pared 4 bases from V and 1 base from J, leaving 5 bases between. The CDR3 is 13 residues long. Germline V lookup: CDR1 MNHNS, CDR2 SASEGT. CDR3 region: CASSGTSNQPQHF. DNA of the CDR3: TGTGCCAGCAGTGGGACAAGCAATCAGCCCCAGCATTTT.

This clone was counted many times. The CDR3 loop reads CATSKTGDSYEQYF. As DNA, the CDR3 is TGTGCCACCTCTAAGACAGGGGACTCCTACGAGCAGTACTTC. The chain employs TRBV6-5 and TRBJ2-7, with TRBD1 matching 8 bases. The CDR3 contains 14 residues. Trimming took 10 bases from V and 0 from J; bases not matched to a gene: 8. From germline, CDR1 is MNHEY and CDR2 SVGAGI.

The chain links TRBV6-5 to TRBJ2-1; D might be TRBD2 (5 bases). The CDR3 length is 14 residues. V lost 2 bases and J lost 5, with 10 bases in between. The germline gives CDR1 MNHEY, CDR2 SVGAGI. The CDR3 DNA is TGTGCCAGCAGTTACAGGACCGGGGACAATGAGCAGTTCTTC. It encodes CASSYRTGDNEQFF.

The chain employs TRBV11-3 and TRBJ2-2; D perhaps matches TRBD2 (6 bases). The CDR3 length is 15 residues. The ends were cut back, 0 bases at V and 7 bases at J, with 12 bases in the middle. Germline CDR1 SGHNT, CDR2 YENEEA. CDR3 sequence: CASSLDSGRIGELFF. For the CDR3, the DNA is TGTGCCAGCAGCTTAGATAGCGGACGTATCGGGGAGCTGTTTTTT.

This chain uses TRBV5-1 with TRBJ2-7; the match to TRBD2 covers 7 bases. The CDR3 totals 16 residues. V shed 0 bases and J 0 bases; nucleotides not matched to a gene: 6. Germline V gene sequence: CDR1 SGHRS, CDR2 YFSETQ. CDR3 protein: CASSLDGRASSYEQYF. The CDR3 DNA sequence: TGCGCCAGCAGCTTGGATGGGAGGGCCAGCTCCTACGAGCAGTACTTC.

Concerning this clone itself: The sample carries other DNA sequences with the same CDR3. The J gene is TRBJ2-2, the V gene TRBV28; no definite D call. Trimming removed 3 bases at V and 1 base at J, with 3 bases between. Germline values: CDR1 MDHEN, CDR2 SYDVKM. This CDR3 spans 13 amino acids. The chain's CDR3 is CASSFRNTGELFF. CDR3 nucleotides: TGTGCCAGCAGTTTCAGGAACACCGGGGAGCTGTTTTTT.

This clone was recorded only once. The CDR3 DNA follows: TGTGCCAGCAGTTACGGGACTAGCGGGAGTTGGGAGACCCAGTACTTC. Residues: CASSYGTSGSWETQYF. This chain connects TRBV6-5 to TRBJ2-5; 14 bases are a match to TRBD2. Unmatched junction bases numbered 4, after V lost 2 bases and J lost 5 bases. The V gene's germline CDR1 is MNHEY and CDR2 SVGAGI. The CDR3 spans 16 residues.

This clone has a handful of counts. This chain connects TRBV28 to TRBJ1-1, with D unresolved. CDR3 size: 12 residues. Trimming took off 3 bases at V and 6 bases at J, with 8 bases between the two ends. Germline V gene sequence: CDR1 MDHEN, CDR2 SYDVKM. The CDR3 bases are TGTGCCAGCAGTTTGCGAGTTGCTGAAGCTTTCTTT. Residues: CASSLRVAEAFF.

The rearrangement uses TRBV7-9 and TRBJ1-1; no clear D gene. Deletions cut 1 base from V and 6 bases from J, with 12 bases between. The CDR3 is 14 amino acids. CDR1 and CDR2 (germline): SEHNR, FQNEAQ (reference sequence). CDR3 in DNA: TGTGCCAGCAGCTTAGGAAGTGCTCAGGCTGAAGCTTTCTTT. Its protein product is CASSLGSAQAEAFF. Combining the CDR3 with reference TRBV7-9 and TRBJ1-1 gives the whole variable domain DTGVSQNPRHKITKRGQNVTFRCDPISEHNRLYWYRQTLGQGPEFLTYFQNEAQLEKSRLLSDRFSAERPKGSFSTLEIQRTEQGDSAMYLCASSLGSAQAEAFFGQGTRLTVV.

The rearrangement joins TRBV28 to TRBJ2-7; no reliable D call. Germline V gene data show CDR1 as MDHEN and CDR2 as SYDVKM. The V and J ends lost 3 bases and 1 base respectively, with 7 bases between them. The length of the CDR3 is 13 residues. CDR3 bases: TGTGCCAGCAGTTTTACAGTATCCTACGAGCAGTACTTC. The encoded protein is CASSFTVSYEQYF.

The chain links TRBV7-9 to TRBJ1-4; maybe TRBD1 (5 bases). Germline V lookup: CDR1 SEHNR, CDR2 FQNEAQ (reference sequence). CDR3 length equals 15 residues. V lost 7 bases, J lost 5 bases, and 17 bases lay in between. CDR3 DNA sequence: TGTGCCAGCACCGAGATTCGGGGGGTAAATGAAAAACTGTTTTTT. Amino acids: CASTEIRGVNEKLFF.

The gene calls are TRBV5-4 and TRBJ2-1, with D perhaps TRBD2 (6 bases). The CDR3 is 15 amino acids. V lost 4 bases, J lost 7 bases, and 18 bases lay in between. Germline V gene lookup returns CDR1 SGHNT and CDR2 YYREEE (reference sequence). The DNA for the CDR3 is TGTGCCAGCAGCCTTTCGGGGGAGGTAGAAAATGAGCAGTTCTTC. Amino acids: CASSLSGEVENEQFF.